This T cell receptor (beta chain) derives from a study of blood T cell repertoires in COVID-19. In the study overall: Samples of COVID-19 (acute and convalescent) were obtained from the United States, Italy and Spain.

This clone was observed a handful of times. The ends were cut back, 0 bases at V and 5 bases at J, with 11 bases in the middle. CDR1 and CDR2 from the germline V gene are SEHNR and FQNEAQ (reference sequence). The CDR3 is 15 amino acids. Original analysis: Reference gene primers were amplified, and this amplification served to estimate nucleated cell counts. The repertoire was sequenced with immunoSEQ multiplex PCR; TCRdb's copy has only in-frame clones and lacks some. V, J and clone size derive from that table, while D and trimming were established from the DNA sequence. The sample shows roughly 120,000 clones, roughly 87% of them seen only once.

This sequence was found in a human donor in a cohort sampled during active COVID-19. Sequenced: peripheral blood. The chain couples TRBV7-9 to TRBJ1-5, with D perhaps TRBD1 (6 bases). The CDR3 here is CASSLASGTHQPQHF. CDR3 DNA: TGTGCCAGCAGCTTAGCTTCGGGGACACATCAGCCCCAGCATTTT. Combining the CDR3 with reference TRBV7-9 and TRBJ1-5 gives the whole variable domain DTGVSQNPRHKITKRGQNVTFRCDPISEHNRLYWYRQTLGQGPEFLTYFQNEAQLEKSRLLSDRFSAERPKGSFSTLEIQRTEQGDSAMYLCASSLASGTHQPQHFGDGTRLSIL.